Following are 16 T cell receptor beta chains from one sample sequenced in a study of TIL therapy for anti-PD-1-resistant metastatic lung cancer. Time point given: pre-treatment sample, taken before nivolumab and TIL therapy. The libraries were made with immunoSEQ v3. TCRdb's table, derived via immunoSEQ multiplex PCR, lists solely in-frame clones and lacks some. The profile shows about 46,000 clones, around 86% of them singletons. Sequencing was performed on blood, taken at baseline. These receptors came from a person aged 25 to 79 with non-small cell lung cancer.

The chain couples TRBV5-8 to TRBJ2-3; 7 bases are shared with TRBD1. Germline CDR1 is SGHTS and CDR2 is YDEGEE. The J segment lost 1 base and the V segment lost 5 bases, leaving 13 bases of the junction unmatched. The CDR3 extends over 17 amino acids. CDR3 region: CASRYRTGRARTDTQYF. The DNA of the CDR3 is TGTGCCAGCAGATATCGGACAGGCCGAGCCCGCACAGATACGCAGTATTTT.

The rearrangement uses TRBV28 and TRBJ1-1; tentatively, D is TRBD1 (6 bases). Germline values: CDR1 MDHEN, CDR2 SYDVKM. Trimming cost V 3 bases and J 6 bases, with 11 bases left between them. The length of the CDR3 is 13 residues. The CDR3 DNA reads TGTGCCAGCAGTTTCATCAGGGGCGCTGAAGCTTTCTTT. Translated, it gives CASSFIRGAEAFF.

The chain joins TRBV11-3 to TRBJ2-3; D call uncertain. Deletions cut 1 base from V and 2 bases from J, with 10 bases between. This CDR3 region has 15 residues. Germline loops: CDR1 SGHNT, CDR2 YENEEA. The CDR3 spells CASSLGVGTTDTQYF. CDR3 coding DNA: TGTGCCAGCAGCTTAGGTGTAGGTACCACAGATACGCAGTATTTT.

The chain recombines TRBV10-3 with TRBJ1-2; D possibly corresponds to TRBD1 (5 bases). V lost 4 bases, J lost 0 bases, and 15 bases lay in between. Germline V gene sequence: CDR1 ENHRY, CDR2 SYGVKD. The CDR3 loop spans 16 amino acids. The CDR3 sequence: CAISGGDGGPNYGYTF. Here the CDR3 DNA reads TGTGCCATCAGTGGGGGGGACGGCGGCCCTAACTATGGCTACACCTTC.

Only a few counts were recorded for this clone. The J gene is TRBJ1-2, the V gene TRBV19, with D possibly matching TRBD1 (5 bases). Germline-derived CDR1 and CDR2 are LNHDA and SQIVND (reference sequence). Trimming left V 4 bases short and J 8 bases short, with 11 bases between. CDR3 length: 12 residues. CDR3 loop: CASSRGEYGYTF. The CDR3 DNA sequence: TGTGCCAGTAGTAGGGGGGAATACGGCTACACCTTC. The whole variable domain, filled in from reference TRBV19 and TRBJ1-2, reads DGGITQSPKYLFRKEGQNVTLSCEQNLNHDAMYWYRQDPGQGLRLIYYSQIVNDFQKGDIAEGYSVSREKKESFPLTVTSAQKNPTAFYLCASSRGEYGYTFGSGTRLTVV.

The chain is built from TRBV7-6 and TRBJ2-1; a weak D match, TRBD1 (5 bases). Trimming pared 2 bases from V and 1 base from J, leaving 18 bases between. The CDR3 runs 18 residues. CDR1 and CDR2 (germline): SGHVS, FNYEAQ. CDR3 DNA: TGTGCCAGCAGCTTAAGTCTGGGGCAGAGACGGTCCTACAATGAGCAGTTCTTC. It is translated as CASSLSLGQRRSYNEQFF. Full variable domain (remainder filled in from reference TRBV7-6 and TRBJ2-1): GAGVSQSPRYKVTKRGQDVALRCDPISGHVSLYWYRQALGQGPEFLTYFNYEAQQDKSGLPNDRFSAERPEGSISTLTIQRTEQRDSAMYRCASSLSLGQRRSYNEQFFGPGTRLTVL.

V gene TRBV7-2 combines with J gene TRBJ2-1; TRBD1 might be the D (6 bases). V gave up 5 bases and J gave up 15 bases, with 20 bases separating them. CDR3 length: 13 residues. Germline lookup yields CDR1 SGHTA and CDR2 FQGNSA. This CDR3 is CASSERDTTFLFF. Here the CDR3 DNA reads TGTGCCAGCAGCGAAAGGGACACCACTTTCCTGTTCTTC.

The chain has TRBV30 and TRBJ2-7; D is possibly TRBD1 (7 bases). Germline CDR1 and CDR2: GTSNPN and SVGIG (reference sequence). With 7 bases removed from V and 1 base from J, the gap between germline ends came to 20 bases. The CDR3 sequence is 15 residues long. CDR3 DNA sequence: TGTGCCTCTCGTAATGGGCAGGGGGGTTCCTACGAGCAGTACTTC. Translating it yields CASRNGQGGSYEQYF.

The chain has TRBV9 and TRBJ2-1; D possibly uses TRBD1 or TRBD2 (5 bases each). The length of the CDR3 is 15 residues. Germline loops: CDR1 SGDLS, CDR2 YYNGEE. V was pared by 5 bases and J by 8 bases, with 20 bases between. CDR3 protein: CASSFGTSSIDEQFF. CDR3 bases: TGTGCCAGCAGTTTCGGGACCTCCAGCATCGATGAGCAGTTCTTC. Full variable domain (remainder filled in from reference TRBV9 and TRBJ2-1): DSGVTQTPKHLITATGQRVTLRCSPRSGDLSVYWYQQSLDQGLQFLIQYYNGEERAKGNILERFSAQQFPDLHSELNLSSLELGDSALYFCASSFGTSSIDEQFFGPGTRLTVL.

For the CDR3, the DNA is TGTGCCAGCAGCCGGGACAGGGAGAGGGACACTGAAGCTTTCTTT. It specifies CASSRDRERDTEAFF. The genes are TRBV5-4 and TRBJ1-1; 9 bases are shared with TRBD1. The CDR3 has 15 residues. Trimming removed 4 bases from V and 3 bases from J; junction bases left unmatched: 7. Germline CDR1 SGHNT, CDR2 YYREEE (reference sequence). The complete variable domain, with remaining parts taken from reference TRBV5-4 and TRBJ1-1, reads ETGVTQSPTHLIKTRGQQVTLRCSSQSGHNTVSWYQQALGQGPQFIFQYYREEENGRGNFPPRFSGLQFPNYSSELNVNALELDDSALYLCASSRDRERDTEAFFGQGTRLTVV.

The chain combines TRBV4-1 with TRBJ1-2, with D perhaps matching TRBD1 (6 bases). This CDR3 region has 18 residues. CDR1 is MGHRA and CDR2 is YSYEKL in the germline V gene. V was pared by 2 bases and J by 2 bases, with 21 bases between. The CDR3 sequence is CASSQQGPATLGNYGYTF. Written as DNA, the CDR3 is TGCGCCAGCAGCCAACAGGGGCCCGCTACACTAGGGAACTATGGCTACACCTTC.

This chain joins TRBV10-3 and TRBJ2-7; D tentatively fits TRBD1 or TRBD2 (6 bases each). This CDR3 spans 13 amino acids. V was cut by 9 bases and J by 0 bases, with 12 bases left in between. Germline CDR1 is ENHRY and CDR2 is SYGVKD. CDR3 residues: CAILQGLSYEQYF. The CDR3 DNA reads TGTGCCATTTTACAGGGACTCTCCTACGAGCAGTACTTC.

The chain has TRBV18 and TRBJ1-5; D ambiguous. Per germline, CDR1 KGHSH and CDR2 LQKENI. Trimming removed 2 bases at V and 5 bases at J, with 10 bases between. The CDR3 loop spans 14 amino acids. The CDR3 loop is CASSPTGGDQPQHF. The CDR3 nucleotides are TGTGCCAGCTCACCAACGGGAGGAGATCAGCCCCAGCATTTT.

The chain carries TRBV7-8 and TRBJ2-7, with TRBD2 as a possible D gene (6 bases). Deletions cut 5 bases from V and 0 bases from J, with 11 bases between. The CDR3 is made up of 14 amino acids. CDR1 and CDR2 (germline): SGHVS, FQNEAQ. The CDR3 DNA is TGTGCCAGCAGCACCCAGGGAGGCTCCTACGAGCAGTACTTC. Translation gives CASSTQGGSYEQYF.

V usage is TRBV28 and J usage is TRBJ2-7; D not certain. The CDR3 is 13 amino acids. Per the germline V gene, CDR1 is MDHEN and CDR2 is SYDVKM. V lost 3 bases and J 3 bases, leaving 9 bases between the germline ends. The CDR3 loop is CASSLWQDYEQYF. CDR3 nucleotides: TGTGCCAGCAGTTTGTGGCAGGACTACGAGCAGTACTTC.

This chain links TRBV29-1 with TRBJ2-3, with D perhaps matching TRBD1 (6 bases). Trimming removed 3 bases from V and 0 bases from J, with 10 bases in between. Germline CDR1 reads SQVTM; CDR2 reads ANQGSEA. This CDR3 is 14 amino acids long. This CDR3 is CSVDAGVSTDTQYF. As DNA, the CDR3 is TGCAGCGTTGATGCAGGGGTTAGCACAGATACGCAGTATTTT.